Given below is one TCR beta chain in context. The target antigen is unknown. The data belong to a study of beta chain features in type 1 diabetes. Whole-study results and caveats: Significant though moderate, a shortening of TCRB CDR3s appeared in all four CD4+ subsets of Type 1 diabetes patients.

As every portion of the isolated RNA was reverse transcribed, the sequencing read expressed TCRB transcripts. Sequencing was performed with immunoSEQ multiplex PCR; in TCRdb, only in-frame clones are kept and a portion is missing. Here the sample spans hundreds of thousands of clones, approximately 11% being singletons. The CDR3 sequence is 13 residues long. Germline CDR1 is LGHNA and CDR2 is YNFKEQ. V lost 3 bases to trimming and J lost 4 bases, with 7 bases between them. The clonotype comes from a man younger than 45 with type 1 diabetes. The J gene is TRBJ2-1, the V gene TRBV4-2, with no clear D. Source material: naive CD4+ T cells from blood. In nucleotides, the CDR3 is TGTGCCAGCAGCCAGGAGTTATACAATGAGCAGTTCTTC. Its protein product is CASSQELYNEQFF.